This T cell receptor beta chain is from a study of blood T cell repertoires in COVID-19. On the study more broadly: From the United States, Italy and Spain came samples of acute and convalescent COVID-19. The analysed material was cDNA or gDNA that came from T cells, B-cell-depleted T cells, or PBMCs.

This clone was observed once. Authors' methods: Amplification with reference gene primers provided the estimates of nucleated cell counts. Using immunoSEQ multiplex PCR, the repertoire was profiled, and TCRdb retains in-frame clones only, with some absent. V, J and clone size are those of that table, while D and trimming were read from the DNA. The sample has some 200,000 clones; around four fifths are singletons. This CDR3 contains 15 residues. V was cut by 0 bases and J by 5 bases, with 14 bases left in between. CDR1 and CDR2 from the germline V gene are SGHRS and YFSETQ. The chain couples TRBV5-1 to TRBJ2-5; perhaps TRBD2 as D (6 bases). The clonotype comes from a man aged 25-45 years with active or convalescent COVID-19. Material: peripheral blood. In DNA form, the CDR3 reads TGCGCCAGCAGCTTGGGGACTATACGATACGAGACCCAGTACTTC. Amino acid sequence: CASSLGTIRYETQYF.